These T cell receptor beta chains were read from a single sample in a study of blood T cell repertoires in COVID-19. Sequencing was performed with immunoSEQ multiplex PCR; in TCRdb, only in-frame clones are kept and a portion is missing. The sample holds more than 100,000 clones; 80% to 85% are singletons and the top ten take under 5%. Material: PBMCs or T cells enriched from blood (not recorded which). The receptors derive from a woman in her twenties or thirties who had recovered from COVID-19. The CDR3 runs from the conserved cysteine through the conserved F or W. A D gene is named only where the DNA matches it firmly.

>TRBV5-1|TRBJ2-4|.
TGCGCCAGCAGCTTGGGGGGAGGAGCGGACATTCAGTACTTC
CASSLGGGADIQYF
>TRBV19|TRBJ1-1|.
TGTGCCAGTAGTTTTTCCACAGGGAACACTGAAGCTTTCTTT
CASSFSTGNTEAFF
>TRBV18|TRBJ2-7|TRBD1
TGTGCCAGCTCACCACCAATCGACAGGGAAAGGTGGGACGAGCAGTACTTC
CASSPPIDRERWDEQYF
>TRBV11-2|TRBJ2-3|.
TGTGCCAGCAACTTAGGGGGAGCGGTCACAGATACGCAGTATTTT
CASNLGGAVTDTQYF
>TRBV6-5|TRBJ1-4|TRBD1
TGTGCCAGCAGTTCTAACCGGGACAGGGGAAATGAAAAACTGTTTTTT
CASSSNRDRGNEKLFF
>TRBV5-1|TRBJ2-5|.
TGCGCCAGCAGCTGGGGATCGGGATTTGAGACCCAGTACTTC
CASSWGSGFETQYF
>TRBV12-5|TRBJ2-1|.
TGTGCTAGTGTGGGTGGCCAGGGTTACAATGAGCAGTTCTTC
CASVGGQGYNEQFF
>TRBV9|TRBJ2-1|TRBD2
TGTGCCAGCAGCACACCAAGCGGGAGTGGGCGGGGTGAGCAGTTCTTC
CASSTPSGSGRGEQFF
>TRBV29-1|TRBJ2-1|.
TGCAGCGTTGATACGGACAAATACAATGAGCAGTTCTTC
CSVDTDKYNEQFF
>TRBV27|TRBJ2-2|.
TGTGCCAGCAGTTTATCCCAGGGGCCGTACACCGGGGAGCTGTTTTTT
CASSLSQGPYTGELFF
>TRBV14|TRBJ2-7|TRBD1
TGTGCCAGCAGCCCGCTGGGACAGTACTTAAGGGAGCAGTACTTC
CASSPLGQYLREQYF
>TRBV7-2|TRBJ2-2|TRBD2
TGTGCCAGCAGCTTAGGACTAGCTCATAGGACCGGGGAGCTGTTTTTT
CASSLGLAHRTGELFF